A selection of T cell receptor beta chains follows, all from one sample in a study of shared clonotypes between healthy human individuals. The method was immunoSEQ multiplex PCR; TCRdb's version includes in-frame clones alone and lacks a portion of them. The data hold roughly 1,000,000 clones, with approximately 80% observed a single time. Specimen: memory CD4+ T cells from PBMCs. Source of these receptors: a man in his late teens or twenties in good health. Some clones in this sample may be carry-over from other donors' samples. Both conserved end residues are part of each CDR3. A D gene is named only where the DNA matches it firmly. Some rows have no size entry. The others give once, few or many, or a class for an expanded clone.

d_gene	v_gene	j_gene	abundance	CDR3aa	CDR3nt
TRBD1	TRBV6-6	TRBJ1-2	.	CASSYLTGANYGYTF	TGTGCCAGCAGTTACTTAACAGGGGCGAACTATGGCTACACCTTC
.	TRBV11-1	TRBJ1-5	once	CASSLDQKPQHF	TGTGCCAGCAGCTTGGATCAAAAGCCCCAGCATTTT
TRBD2	TRBV11-3	TRBJ2-1	.	CASSLEGLAGDGEQFF	TGTGCCAGCAGCTTAGAGGGACTAGCGGGAGATGGAGAGCAGTTCTTC
TRBD1	TRBV29-1	TRBJ2-2	.	CSVRQGANTGELFF	TGCAGCGTCCGACAGGGGGCAAACACCGGGGAGCTGTTTTTT
.	TRBV5-1	TRBJ2-2	.	CASSSPSRATGELFF	TGCGCCAGCAGCTCACCTTCCCGGGCAACCGGGGAGCTGTTTTTT
TRBD1	TRBV6-1	TRBJ1-1	.	CASSDAGTGNTEAFF	TGTGCCAGCAGTGACGCAGGGACAGGGAACACTGAAGCTTTCTTT
.	TRBV19	TRBJ1-1	.	CASSIGMSRGNTEAFF	TGTGCCAGTAGTATAGGGATGTCCCGAGGGAACACTGAAGCTTTCTTT
TRBD1	TRBV4-1	TRBJ1-2	.	CASSRSLGQGYGYTF	TGCGCCAGCAGCCGAAGTCTGGGACAGGGATATGGCTACACCTTC
.	TRBV11-2	TRBJ1-4	.	CASSLGGPNEKLFF	TGTGCCAGCAGCTTAGGAGGGCCTAATGAAAAACTGTTTTTT
.	TRBV30	TRBJ2-5	.	CAWSGLGSREETQYF	TGTGCCTGGAGTGGCCTGGGGTCGAGGGAAGAGACCCAGTACTTC
TRBD1	TRBV28	TRBJ2-6	.	CASSGGQGRAGANVLTF	TGTGCCAGCAGCGGCGGACAGGGGAGGGCTGGGGCCAACGTCCTGACTTTC
TRBD2	TRBV4-3	TRBJ2-1	.	CASSKDTSGKYNEQFF	TGCGCCAGCAGCAAAGATACTAGCGGGAAGTACAATGAGCAGTTCTTC
.	TRBV6-1	TRBJ1-4	.	CASSQIRGLIEKLFF	TGTGCCAGCAGTCAAATAAGGGGACTTATTGAAAAACTGTTTTTT
.	TRBV19	TRBJ2-4	.	CASTENLAKNIQYF	TGTGCCAGTACCGAAAACCTAGCCAAAAACATTCAGTACTTC
TRBD1	TRBV2	TRBJ1-1	once	CASRRGTGRTEAFF	TGTGCCAGCAGGAGGGGGACAGGTAGAACTGAAGCTTTCTTT
.	TRBV21-1	TRBJ2-1	.	CASDSRGYNEQFF	TGTGCCAGCGATTCGAGGGGTTACAATGAGCAGTTCTTC
TRBD1	TRBV6-1	TRBJ1-1	.	CASSELGQGMAEAFF	TGTGCCAGCAGTGAATTGGGACAGGGGATGGCTGAAGCTTTCTTT
TRBD1	TRBV25-1	TRBJ2-7	.	CASSEGTGGGYEQYF	TGTGCCAGCAGTGAGGGGACAGGGGGCGGATACGAGCAGTACTTC
TRBD1	TRBV6-4	TRBJ2-6	.	CASRQDRGFSGANVLTF	TGTGCCAGCAGGCAGGACAGGGGGTTCTCTGGGGCCAACGTCCTGACTTTC
.	TRBV15	TRBJ2-7	.	CATSRAPRGTYEQYF	TGTGCCACCAGCAGAGCCCCTCGGGGTACCTACGAGCAGTACTTC
.	TRBV7-8	TRBJ1-5	many	CASSPANQPQHF	TGTGCCAGCAGCCCAGCCAATCAGCCCCAGCATTTT
.	TRBV2	TRBJ1-5	.	CASRGGAYQPQHF	TGTGCCAGCCGCGGGGGCGCGTATCAGCCCCAGCATTTT
TRBD2	TRBV7-6	TRBJ2-2	.	CASSLAVAGSTGELFF	TGTGCCAGCAGCTTAGCGGTAGCGGGAAGCACCGGGGAGCTGTTTTTT
.	TRBV4-3	TRBJ2-7	.	CASSQELGEGYEQYF	TGCGCCAGCAGCCAAGAGTTGGGTGAGGGCTATGAGCAGTACTTC
TRBD1	TRBV7-9	TRBJ1-1	.	CASSLLTGVGTEAFF	TGTGCCAGCAGCCTTCTGACAGGGGTGGGCACTGAAGCTTTCTTT
TRBD1	TRBV9	TRBJ1-3	once	CASSIKGGAGNTIYF	TGTGCCAGCAGCATCAAAGGGGGCGCCGGAAACACCATATATTTT
TRBD2	TRBV19	TRBJ2-1	.	CATGLAGEGEQFF	TGTGCCACGGGACTAGCGGGAGAGGGTGAGCAGTTCTTC
TRBD2	TRBV11-2	TRBJ2-2	.	CASSLVAGSFGELFF	TGTGCCAGCAGCTTAGTAGCGGGCTCCTTTGGGGAGCTGTTTTTT
TRBD2	TRBV11-2	TRBJ2-3	.	CASRVAGDTDTQYF	TGTGCCAGCAGGGTGGCGGGAGACACAGATACGCAGTATTTT
TRBD1	TRBV7-3	TRBJ2-7	.	CASSPGTGLTYEQYF	TGTGCCAGCAGCCCAGGGACAGGGCTAACCTACGAGCAGTACTTC
TRBD2	TRBV5-4	TRBJ2-5	.	CASSLPGTTGETQYF	TGTGCCAGCAGCTTGCCCGGGACTACCGGAGAGACCCAGTACTTC
.	TRBV19	TRBJ1-1	few	CASSFVVNTEAFF	TGTGCCAGTAGTTTTGTGGTGAACACTGAAGCTTTCTTT
.	TRBV9	TRBJ2-2	once	CASTGGVIGGELFF	TGTGCCAGCACCGGGGGTGTTATCGGCGGGGAGCTGTTTTTT
.	TRBV28	TRBJ1-2	once	CASRNLVLRRDLIYGYTF	TGTGCCAGCAGAAACCTTGTCCTACGTCGGGACCTTATCTATGGCTACACCTTC
TRBD1	TRBV5-1	TRBJ2-1	.	CASSRGQESFNEQFF	TGCGCCAGCAGCCGAGGACAGGAATCCTTCAATGAGCAGTTCTTC
TRBD1	TRBV28	TRBJ2-7	.	CASIYRGLSYEQYF	TGTGCCAGCATCTACAGGGGGCTAAGCTACGAGCAGTACTTC
TRBD1	TRBV2	TRBJ2-5	.	CASKWDREIQETQYF	TGTGCCAGCAAATGGGACAGGGAAATCCAAGAGACCCAGTACTTC
.	TRBV4-2	TRBJ1-5	few	CASSQDWPGGKGPQHF	TGTGCCAGCAGCCAAGATTGGCCGGGGGGGAAAGGGCCCCAGCATTTT
.	TRBV19	TRBJ2-7	.	CAQVRADYEQYF	TGTGCCCAAGTCAGGGCCGACTACGAGCAGTACTTC
TRBD1	TRBV5-1	TRBJ2-1	few	CASSLALTGVNEQFF	TGCGCCAGCAGCTTGGCGTTGACAGGGGTCAATGAGCAGTTCTTC
.	TRBV6-1	TRBJ2-6	.	CASSVRPSLPGANVLTF	TGTGCCAGCAGTGTGAGGCCTTCTCTCCCTGGGGCCAACGTCCTGACTTTC
.	TRBV5-1	TRBJ2-1	.	CASSLGSGDNEQFF	TGCGCCAGCAGCTTGGGCAGCGGAGACAATGAGCAGTTCTTC
.	TRBV19	TRBJ1-2	once	CATYQLSYGYTF	TGTGCCACCTATCAACTCTCATATGGCTACACCTTC
TRBD2	TRBV7-3	TRBJ2-3	.	CASSKGLAADTQYF	TGTGCCAGCAGCAAAGGACTAGCGGCAGATACGCAGTATTTT
TRBD1	TRBV5-4	TRBJ1-6	.	CASSLAGQRSWSPLHF	TGTGCCAGCAGCTTGGCGGGACAGAGATCATGGTCACCCCTCCACTTT
.	TRBV21-1	TRBJ2-1	.	CASSNSGNEQFF	TGTGCCAGCAGCAATTCAGGGAATGAGCAGTTCTTC
.	TRBV5-1	TRBJ2-5	.	CASSPYRLSGSEETQYF	TGCGCCAGCAGCCCCTACCGCCTTAGCGGCTCAGAAGAGACCCAGTACTTC
.	TRBV5-1	TRBJ2-2	few	CASSLSSGAVGELFF	TGCGCCAGCAGCTTGTCTTCGGGGGCGGTAGGGGAGCTGTTTTTT
.	TRBV5-6	TRBJ2-7	.	CASSLGAGGPYEQYF	TGTGCCAGCAGCTTGGGAGCAGGGGGGCCCTACGAGCAGTACTTC
.	TRBV5-6	TRBJ2-1	.	CASSLGSGTYNEQFF	TGTGCCAGCAGCTTGGGATCGGGTACGTACAATGAGCAGTTCTTC
.	TRBV11-2	TRBJ1-4	few	CASRGGEKLFF	TGTGCCAGCAGGGGGGGTGAAAAACTGTTTTTT
TRBD1	TRBV6-5	TRBJ1-5	.	CASKMDRGLNQPQHF	TGTGCCAGCAAGATGGACAGGGGGCTCAATCAGCCCCAGCATTTT
.	TRBV6-6	TRBJ1-1	.	CASRYWDTEAFF	TGTGCCAGCAGATACTGGGACACTGAAGCTTTCTTT